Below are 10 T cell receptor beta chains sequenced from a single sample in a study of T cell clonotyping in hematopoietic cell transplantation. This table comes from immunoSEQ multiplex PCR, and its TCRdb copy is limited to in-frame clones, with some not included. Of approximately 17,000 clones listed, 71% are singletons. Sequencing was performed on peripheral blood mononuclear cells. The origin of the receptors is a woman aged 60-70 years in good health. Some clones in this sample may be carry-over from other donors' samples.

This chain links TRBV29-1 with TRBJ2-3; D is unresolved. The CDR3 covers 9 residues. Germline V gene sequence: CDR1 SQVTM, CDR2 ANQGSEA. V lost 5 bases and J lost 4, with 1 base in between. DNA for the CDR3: TGCAGCGTTTCAGATACGCAGTATTTT. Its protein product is CSVSDTQYF.

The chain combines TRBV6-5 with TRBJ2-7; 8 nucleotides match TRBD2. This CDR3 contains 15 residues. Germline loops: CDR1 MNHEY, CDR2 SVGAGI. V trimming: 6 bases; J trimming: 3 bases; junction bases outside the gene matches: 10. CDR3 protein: CASRQSGGASYEQYF. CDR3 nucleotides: TGTGCCAGCAGACAAAGCGGGGGAGCCAGCTACGAGCAGTACTTC.

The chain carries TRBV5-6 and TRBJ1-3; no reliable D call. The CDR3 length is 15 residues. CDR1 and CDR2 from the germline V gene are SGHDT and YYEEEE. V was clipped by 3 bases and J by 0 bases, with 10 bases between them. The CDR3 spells CASSSDASSGNTIYF. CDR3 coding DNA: TGTGCCAGCAGCTCGGACGCCTCCTCTGGAAACACCATATATTTT.

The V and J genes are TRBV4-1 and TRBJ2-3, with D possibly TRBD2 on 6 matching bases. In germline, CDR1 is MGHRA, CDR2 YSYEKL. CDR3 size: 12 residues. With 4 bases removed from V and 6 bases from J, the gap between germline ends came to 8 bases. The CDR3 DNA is TGCGCCAGCAGCCGGACTATCGATACGCAGTATTTT. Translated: CASSRTIDTQYF.

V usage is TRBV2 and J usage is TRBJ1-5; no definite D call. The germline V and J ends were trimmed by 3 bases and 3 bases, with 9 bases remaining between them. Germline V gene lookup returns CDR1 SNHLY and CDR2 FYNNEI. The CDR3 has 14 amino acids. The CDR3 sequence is CASSEQLSNQPQHF. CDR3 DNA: TGTGCCAGCAGTGAGCAGCTTTCCAATCAGCCCCAGCATTTT. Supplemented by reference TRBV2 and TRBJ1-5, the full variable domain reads EPEVTQTPSHQVTQMGQEVILRCVPISNHLYFYWYRQILGQKVEFLVSFYNNEISEKSEIFDDQFSVERPDGSNFTLKIRSTKLEDSAMYFCASSEQLSNQPQHFGDGTRLSIL.

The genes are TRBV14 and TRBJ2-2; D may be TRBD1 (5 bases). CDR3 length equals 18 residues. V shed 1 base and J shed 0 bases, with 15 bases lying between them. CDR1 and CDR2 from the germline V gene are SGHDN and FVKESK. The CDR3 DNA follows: TGTGCCAGCAGCCAAGGCGGATGGGGCAGGGCGAACACCGGGGAGCTGTTTTTT. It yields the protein CASSQGGWGRANTGELFF.

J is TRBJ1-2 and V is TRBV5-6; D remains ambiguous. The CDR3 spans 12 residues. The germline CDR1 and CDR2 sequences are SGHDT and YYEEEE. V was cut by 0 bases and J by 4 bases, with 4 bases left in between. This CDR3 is CASSLETYGYTF. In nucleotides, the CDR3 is TGTGCCAGCAGCTTGGAGACCTATGGCTACACCTTC.

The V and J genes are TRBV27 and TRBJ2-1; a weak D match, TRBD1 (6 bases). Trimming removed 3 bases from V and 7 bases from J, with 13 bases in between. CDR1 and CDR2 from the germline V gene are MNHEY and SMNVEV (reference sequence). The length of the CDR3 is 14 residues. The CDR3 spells CASSLSQGWNEQFF. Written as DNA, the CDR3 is TGTGCCAGCAGTTTGAGCCAGGGGTGGAATGAGCAGTTCTTC.

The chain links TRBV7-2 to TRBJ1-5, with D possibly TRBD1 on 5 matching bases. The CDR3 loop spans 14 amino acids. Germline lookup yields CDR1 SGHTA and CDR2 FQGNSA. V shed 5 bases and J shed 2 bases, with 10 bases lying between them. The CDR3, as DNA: TGTGCCAGCAGCGGGGACGGTGGCAATCAGCCCCAGCATTTT. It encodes CASSGDGGNQPQHF.

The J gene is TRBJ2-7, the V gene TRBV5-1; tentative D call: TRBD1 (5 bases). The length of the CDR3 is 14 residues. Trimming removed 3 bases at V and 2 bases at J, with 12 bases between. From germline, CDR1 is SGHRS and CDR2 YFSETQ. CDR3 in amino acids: CASSSGPGTYEQYF. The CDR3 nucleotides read TGCGCCAGCAGCTCAGGCCCAGGGACCTACGAGCAGTACTTC.